This T cell receptor beta chain was recovered during a study of T cells in Graves' hyperthyroidism and ophthalmopathy. This clonotype was seen repeatedly, ten times or more. The antigen is unknown. General observations from the study: Clonotypes that were expanded in thyroid above 0.001 mostly appeared in blood too.

Stable Graves' hyperthyroidism meant no ophthalmopathy progression within 18 months. Amplification of TCR beta CDR3 regions used RNA as the template. The HTBI set primed first-round TCR CDR3 RT-PCR. TCRdb independently ran MiXCR on the multiplex PCR reads; one entry per CDR3 protein. This sample has hundreds of thousands of distinct CDR3 sequences, with about 15% found just once. Sequenced material: blood. This sequence originates from a young woman with Graves' hyperthyroidism.

The CDR3 protein is CAWSDRPTRNTIYF. In nucleotides, the CDR3 is TGTGCCTGGAGTGACAGGCCCACCCGAAACACCATATATTTT. V and J are TRBV30 and TRBJ1-3; a possible D gene is TRBD1 (5 bases). Germline V gives CDR1 GTSNPN, CDR2 SVGIG (reference sequence). The CDR3 contains 14 residues. V dropped 1 base and J dropped 5 bases, with 12 bases sitting between them.